This is a list of T cell receptor beta chains from one sample in a study of shared clonotypes between healthy human individuals. Here immunoSEQ multiplex PCR was the method, and the copy in TCRdb shows in-frame clones only, minus some. The sample has some 550,000 clones; about 97% are singletons. Input material: naive CD4+ T cells sorted from blood. The receptors come from a woman in her thirties in good health. The CDR3 runs from the conserved cysteine through the conserved F or W. D genes are given only for firm matches. Size tells how often a clone was seen (once, few, many) or the class of an expanded clone, and some rows leave it out.

-,TRBJ1-2,TRBD1,TRBV28,CASSRADRGTYGYTF,TGTGCCAGCAGCCGAGCTGACAGGGGAACCTATGGCTACACCTTC
-,TRBJ2-2,-,TRBV11-2,CASSSQLVDGELFF,TGTGCCAGCAGCTCCCAGCTAGTCGACGGGGAGCTGTTTTTT
-,TRBJ2-7,TRBD1,TRBV5-6,CASSWGQGVLEQYF,TGTGCCAGCAGCTGGGGACAGGGTGTTTTAGAGCAGTACTTC
-,TRBJ2-1,-,TRBV28,CASRLENEQFF,TGTGCCAGCAGATTAGAAAATGAGCAGTTCTTC
-,TRBJ2-1,-,TRBV7-9,CASSRVGEILSEQFF,TGTGCCAGCAGCCGGGTCGGGGAGATTTTAAGCGAGCAGTTCTTC
-,TRBJ2-5,TRBD2,TRBV5-1,CASSLLEGREEQYF,TGCGCCAGCAGCTTGTTGGAGGGTCGGGAGGAGCAGTACTTC
-,TRBJ2-3,-,TRBV6-6,CASSYSTLTDTQYF,TGTGCCAGCAGTTACTCTACCCTCACAGATACGCAGTATTTT
-,TRBJ1-2,TRBD1,TRBV10-2,CASRLKGTGGPHGYTF,TGCGCCAGCAGGCTGAAAGGGACAGGTGGCCCCCATGGCTACACCTTC
-,TRBJ1-1,TRBD1,TRBV5-6,CASGTGTGFFNTEAFF,TGTGCCAGCGGCACCGGGACAGGGTTTTTTAACACTGAAGCTTTCTTT
-,TRBJ2-3,-,TRBV28,CASRLSGQFTDTQYF,TGTGCCAGCAGACTATCCGGACAGTTCACAGATACGCAGTATTTT
-,TRBJ1-5,-,TRBV7-9,CASSQDGFRPQHF,TGTGCCAGCAGCCAGGACGGGTTTCGGCCCCAGCATTTT
-,TRBJ2-1,TRBD2,TRBV5-1,CASSRAGLAGSGEQFF,TGCGCCAGCAGCCGGGCCGGACTAGCGGGTTCTGGTGAGCAGTTCTTC
-,TRBJ2-1,TRBD2,TRBV18,CASSETSGSNEQFF,TGTGCCAGCTCAGAGACTAGCGGGAGTAATGAGCAGTTCTTC
-,TRBJ2-3,-,TRBV28,CASNLAGTRYTDTQYF,TGTGCCAGCAATCTAGCCGGGACACGATACACAGATACGCAGTATTTT
once,TRBJ1-2,-,TRBV28,CASSDGQNYGYTF,TGTGCCAGCAGCGACGGACAGAACTATGGCTACACCTTC
-,TRBJ2-5,-,TRBV18,CASSPPSKQETQYF,TGTGCCAGCTCACCACCGTCAAAGCAAGAGACCCAGTACTTC
-,TRBJ1-2,-,TRBV18,CASSPSGNYGYTF,TGTGCCAGCTCACCATCAGGGAACTATGGCTACACCTTC
-,TRBJ2-2,-,TRBV19,CASSIVYGTGELFF,TGTGCCAGTAGTATAGTTTACGGCACCGGGGAGCTGTTTTTT
once,TRBJ2-3,-,TRBV25-1,CASSEYGPSVTTDTQYF,TGTGCCAGCAGTGAATATGGGCCTAGCGTAACCACAGATACGCAGTATTTT
-,TRBJ1-3,-,TRBV25-1,CASSESWQGGGNTIYF,TGTGCCAGCAGTGAATCTTGGCAGGGAGGGGGAAACACCATATATTTT
-,TRBJ1-4,TRBD1,TRBV27,CASSPNRGLFEKLFF,TGTGCCAGCAGTCCAAACAGGGGGCTGTTTGAAAAACTGTTTTTT
-,TRBJ2-7,-,TRBV14,CASSRFTGTSYEQYF,TGTGCCAGCAGCCGTTTTACCGGGACCTCCTACGAGCAGTACTTC
-,TRBJ2-1,TRBD2,TRBV10-2,CASRVGLVYEQFF,TGCGCCAGCAGGGTAGGACTAGTTTATGAGCAGTTCTTC
-,TRBJ1-5,-,TRBV19,CAVEDQPQHF,TGTGCCGTAGAGGATCAGCCCCAGCATTTT
-,TRBJ2-1,-,TRBV29-1,CSGLGAVYEQFF,TGCAGCGGCTTAGGGGCAGTCTATGAGCAGTTCTTC
-,TRBJ2-1,TRBD1,TRBV5-1,CASSGGRDRPYNEQFF,TGCGCCAGCAGCGGGGGTCGGGACAGGCCCTACAATGAGCAGTTCTTC
-,TRBJ2-1,TRBD2,TRBV6-4,CASSTEAGTYNEQFF,TGTGCCAGCAGTACAGAAGCGGGGACCTACAATGAGCAGTTCTTC
-,TRBJ1-5,-,TRBV28,CASSDGGPSNQPQHF,TGTGCCAGCAGTGACGGGGGGCCGAGCAATCAGCCCCAGCATTTT
-,TRBJ2-1,TRBD2,TRBV7-9,CASSLGLAGINEQFF,TGTGCCAGCAGCTTAGGGCTAGCGGGTATCAATGAGCAGTTCTTC
-,TRBJ2-1,TRBD2,TRBV4-1,CASSQPGTSPYNEQFF,TGCGCCAGCAGCCAACCAGGGACTAGCCCATACAATGAGCAGTTCTTC
-,TRBJ2-3,TRBD2,TRBV27,CASRRSGGGDTQYF,TGTGCCAGCAGACGTAGCGGGGGGGGAGATACGCAGTATTTT
-,TRBJ1-1,-,TRBV11-2,CASSRGTVNTEAFF,TGTGCCAGCAGCCGAGGGACGGTGAACACTGAAGCTTTCTTT
-,TRBJ2-1,-,TRBV6-1,CASSESFPGRGEQFF,TGTGCCAGCAGTGAAAGTTTTCCGGGAAGAGGTGAGCAGTTCTTC
-,TRBJ2-7,TRBD2,TRBV7-9,CASSTGLAALYEQYF,TGTGCCAGCAGTACTGGGCTAGCGGCACTCTACGAGCAGTACTTC
-,TRBJ2-5,-,TRBV11-2,CASSPAKSETQYF,TGTGCCAGCAGCCCCGCTAAGTCAGAGACCCAGTACTTC
-,TRBJ1-2,-,TRBV30,CAWRCQRETETYGYTF,TGTGCCTGGAGATGTCAACGAGAAACAGAAACTTATGGCTACACCTTC
-,TRBJ2-3,-,TRBV5-1,CASSFKTGTAKGVGTDTQYF,TGCGCCAGCAGCTTCAAAACCGGGACTGCAAAGGGAGTGGGCACAGATACGCAGTATTTT
once,TRBJ1-1,TRBD1,TRBV28,CASSLGTGVYMNTEAFF,TGTGCCAGCAGTTTGGGGACAGGGGTTTACATGAACACTGAAGCTTTCTTT
-,TRBJ1-5,TRBD1,TRBV28,CASSFRQGNGNQPQHF,TGTGCCAGCAGTTTCCGACAGGGGAACGGCAATCAGCCCCAGCATTTT
-,TRBJ2-1,TRBD2,TRBV5-1,CASSRSGSPDEQFF,TGCGCCAGCAGCCGTAGCGGGAGTCCGGATGAGCAGTTCTTC
-,TRBJ2-6,TRBD1,TRBV7-2,CASSLFGTASSGANVLTF,TGTGCCAGCAGCTTGTTTGGGACAGCTTCCTCTGGGGCCAACGTCCTGACTTTC
-,TRBJ2-7,-,TRBV6-5,CASSARGAPREQYF,TGTGCCAGCAGTGCACGAGGGGCACCTAGGGAGCAGTACTTC
-,TRBJ2-7,-,TRBV21-1,CASSTHPGLTPGLAVYEQYF,TGTGCCAGCAGTACCCATCCGGGACTTACCCCGGGACTAGCTGTCTACGAGCAGTACTTC
-,TRBJ2-5,-,TRBV5-1,CASSLGRMGETQYF,TGCGCCAGCAGCTTGGGAAGGATGGGGGAGACCCAGTACTTC
-,TRBJ2-5,-,TRBV2,CASKREIQETQYF,TGTGCCAGCAAGCGAGAAATACAAGAGACCCAGTACTTC
-,TRBJ2-7,-,TRBV11-2,CASSPRLVSDEQYF,TGTGCCAGCAGCCCCCGACTAGTGTCAGACGAGCAGTACTTC
-,TRBJ2-6,TRBD1,TRBV27,CASSLSGTGVGANVLTF,TGTGCCAGCAGTTTATCTGGGACAGGGGTTGGGGCCAACGTCCTGACTTTC
-,TRBJ1-5,TRBD1,TRBV19,CASSPIPGDRGLQPQHF,TGTGCCAGTAGTCCTATACCCGGGGACAGGGGTCTTCAGCCCCAGCATTTT
-,TRBJ1-1,-,TRBV18,CASSPGRGNTEAFF,TGTGCCAGCTCACCAGGCAGGGGGAACACTGAAGCTTTCTTT
once,TRBJ2-7,-,TRBV7-8,CASSSVLRETYEQYF,TGTGCCAGCAGCTCCGTCCTCAGGGAGACCTACGAGCAGTACTTC
-,TRBJ1-4,-,TRBV7-2,CASSLNSERKLFF,TGTGCCAGCAGCTTAAACAGCGAAAGAAAACTGTTTTTT
-,TRBJ2-1,TRBD2,TRBV19,CASSSPQGWEGSYNEQFF,TGTGCCAGTAGTTCTCCCCAGGGCTGGGAGGGCTCCTACAATGAGCAGTTCTTC
-,TRBJ2-3,-,TRBV5-4,CASSLASAADTQYF,TGTGCCAGCAGCTTGGCCTCGGCCGCAGATACGCAGTATTTT
-,TRBJ2-3,TRBD2,TRBV5-1,CASRKTSGRALTDTQYF,TGCGCCAGCAGGAAGACTAGCGGGAGGGCCCTGACAGATACGCAGTATTTT
-,TRBJ2-2,-,TRBV14,CASSQIGGLTGELFF,TGTGCCAGCAGCCAAATCGGAGGGCTCACCGGGGAGCTGTTTTTT
-,TRBJ2-7,TRBD2,TRBV2,CASSLGLAGVREQYF,TGTGCCAGCAGCTTAGGACTAGCGGGAGTCCGGGAGCAGTACTTC
-,TRBJ2-1,-,TRBV19,CASTSSRFLGYSNEQFF,TGTGCCAGTACCAGCAGCAGATTCCTGGGCTACAGCAATGAGCAGTTCTTC
-,TRBJ1-5,TRBD1,TRBV11-2,CASSPGQGHQPQHF,TGTGCCAGCAGCCCCGGACAGGGCCATCAGCCCCAGCATTTT
-,TRBJ2-7,-,TRBV7-9,CASSPPDAEQYF,TGTGCCAGCAGCCCCCCAGATGCCGAGCAGTACTTC